This entry describes one TCR beta chain. The data belong to a study of blood T cell repertoires in COVID-19. The assay was immunoSEQ multiplex PCR, and TCRdb's table has in-frame clones only and misses some. The sample contains over 300,000 clones, 70% to 90% of which appear only once. Sample: PBMCs or T cells enriched from blood (not recorded which). The receptor's source is a woman aged 18-29 years who had recovered from COVID-19.

In nucleotides, the CDR3 is TGTGCCACCCCGGACAGGGCGTACGAGCAGTACTTC. This gives the protein CATPDRAYEQYF. The V call is TRBV24-1, the J call TRBJ2-7, with 8 bases lining up with TRBD1. This CDR3 comprises 12 residues. Trimming cost V 9 bases and J 4 bases; bases outside gene matches: 4. Germline V CDR1 and CDR2: KGHDR, SFDVKD.